The sequence of this T cell receptor (beta chain) was determined in a study of OX40 agonist ivuxolimab in advanced cancers. Study observations and caveats: Compared with CD4+, CD8+ T cells on average had more expanded clones. Expanded peripheral T-cell antigen specificity went undetermined. At doses 0.1 to 3.0 mg/kg, CD4+ and CD8+ clones expanded. Among some nonresponders, normalized T-cell clonal expansion was also low.

Clones were read by immunoSEQ multiplex PCR, and TCRdb kept only the in-frame ones, dropping some. The data contain 65,000 to 95,000 clones, 85% to 95% of them singletons. The CDR3 loop spans 17 amino acids. In germline, CDR1 is SNHLY, CDR2 FYNNEI. Between the trimmed V and J ends, which lost 2 bases and 3 bases, there was a span of 20 bases. Turning to this clone: Its antigen is not known.

The receptor comes from an adult with an advanced solid tumor such as melanoma, head and neck, liver or kidney cancer. Sequenced here: CD4+ or CD8+ T cells sorted from blood, sampled in a trial of the OX40 agonist ivuxolimab. The rearrangement links TRBV2 to TRBJ2-7, with D possibly called TRBD1 or TRBD2 (5 bases each). The CDR3 sequence is CASSEPWDPWAHYEQYF. DNA for the CDR3: TGTGCCAGCAGTGAACCCTGGGACCCCTGGGCGCACTACGAGCAGTACTTC.